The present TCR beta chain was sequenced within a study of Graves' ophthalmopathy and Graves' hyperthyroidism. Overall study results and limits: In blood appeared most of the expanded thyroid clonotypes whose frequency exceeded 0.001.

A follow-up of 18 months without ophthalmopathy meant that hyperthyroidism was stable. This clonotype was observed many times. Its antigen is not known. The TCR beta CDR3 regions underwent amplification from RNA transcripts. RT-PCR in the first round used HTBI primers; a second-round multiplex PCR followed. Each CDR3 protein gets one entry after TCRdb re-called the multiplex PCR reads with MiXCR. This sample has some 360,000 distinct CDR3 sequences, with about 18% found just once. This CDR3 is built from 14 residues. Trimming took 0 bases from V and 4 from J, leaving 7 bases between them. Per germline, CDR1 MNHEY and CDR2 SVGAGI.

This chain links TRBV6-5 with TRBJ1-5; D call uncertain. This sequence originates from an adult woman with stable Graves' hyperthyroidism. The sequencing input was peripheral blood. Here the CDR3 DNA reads TGTGCCAGCAGTTACTCAGGAGTTAATCAGCCCCAGCATTTT. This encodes CASSYSGVNQPQHF.